The 14 T cell receptor beta chains given below trace back to one sample, sequenced in a study of patients and donors after allogeneic stem cell transplantation (dated by TCRdb to between 2020 and 2021). The library was obtained by RT-PCR. Sequencing relied on a NextSeq 550. The public reads were run again by TCRdb, first through fastp at Q25 and then through MiXCR, and only productive beta chains were kept. Rows are unified per CDR3 protein, each entry keeping the most common DNA and genes. This sample holds some 200,000 distinct CDR3 sequences; more than 35% were observed only once. Jointly, the top ten make up around 35% of the sample. Sequences were obtained from blood, either unsorted or a sorted T cell fraction (not recorded which). The receptors here all came from a human donor who was either an allogeneic HSCT recipient or a stem cell or donor lymphocyte infusion donor (not recorded which). It is not recorded whose cells these are; they may come from a transplant donor.

The chain links TRBV12-3 or TRBV12-4 to TRBJ2-3; D gene uncertain. V was shortened by 3 bases and J by 1 base, with 11 bases between the two germline ends. The CDR3 is made up of 15 amino acids. CDR3 bases: TGTGCCAGCAGTTTTGTCAGCCTGGGCACAGATACGCAGTATTTT. It translates to CASSFVSLGTDTQYF.

The rearrangement uses TRBV6-1 and TRBJ1-2; D not resolved. V was clipped by 2 bases and J by 6 bases, with 22 bases between them. This CDR3 is 17 amino acids long. Germline CDR1 is MNHNS and CDR2 is SASEGT. The CDR3 DNA reads as TGTGCCAGCAGTGAAAGGCGAGTGGCAGCCTACCCACATGGCTACACCTTC. Protein product: CASSERRVAAYPHGYTF.

This clonotype was detected once. V usage is TRBV3-2 and J usage is TRBJ1-5. TRBV3-2 is noted as a pseudogene. This CDR3 region has 13 residues. CDR3 bases: TGTGCCAGCAGCCGAGAACGGGGACAGCCCCAGCATTTT. Translated, it gives CASSRERGQPQHF.

The chain links TRBV9 to TRBJ1-1; D not certain. V dropped 0 bases and J dropped 0 bases, with 15 bases sitting between them. Per germline, CDR1 SGDLS and CDR2 YYNGEE. CDR3 size: 17 residues. The CDR3 sequence: CASSVADGLLMNTEAFF. The CDR3 DNA sequence: TGTGCCAGCAGCGTAGCTGACGGGCTCTTAATGAACACTGAAGCTTTCTTT.

The V gene is TRBV25-1, the J gene TRBJ1-5; D is uncertain. The germline gives CDR1 MGHDK, CDR2 SYGVNS. V was clipped by 3 bases and J by 8 bases, with 14 bases between them. The CDR3 consists of 14 residues. The CDR3 loop is CASSDTSWDEPQHF. CDR3 sequence (DNA): TGTGCCAGCAGTGACACCTCGTGGGATGAGCCCCAGCATTTT. Full variable domain (outside the CDR3, taken from reference TRBV25-1 and TRBJ1-5): EADIYQTPRYLVIGTGKKITLECSQTMGHDKMYWYQQDPGMELHLIHYSYGVNSTEKGDLSSESTVSRIRTEHFPLTLESARPSHTSQYLCASSDTSWDEPQHFGDGTRLSIL.

The chain links TRBV18 to TRBJ1-6, with 7 positions matching TRBD1. The CDR3 loop spans 18 amino acids. CDR1 and CDR2 (germline): KGHSH, LQKENI. Unmatched junction bases numbered 11, after V lost 6 bases and J lost 0 bases. The CDR3 is CASSPIPGQSSYNSPLHF. The CDR3 DNA is TGTGCCAGCTCTCCAATTCCGGGACAGAGCTCCTATAATTCACCCCTCCACTTT.

This clonotype occurred a few times. The chain links TRBV12-3 or TRBV12-4 to TRBJ1-1; 8 nucleotides line up with TRBD1. The CDR3 sequence is 18 residues long. V was clipped by 7 bases and J by 1 base; unmatched bases: 17. CDR3 loop: CASTPRGRGRGENTEAFF. Written as DNA, the CDR3 is TGTGCCAGCACTCCCCGGGGCAGGGGGCGAGGAGAGAACACTGAAGCTTTCTTT.

This clonotype was recorded only once. The chain has TRBV4-3 and TRBJ1-2; TRBD1 is a possible D gene (5 bases). Germline CDR1 reads LGHNA; CDR2 reads YSLEER. Trimming removed 0 bases from V and 2 bases from J, with 10 bases in between. The CDR3 has 15 residues. CDR3 nucleotides: TGCGCCAGCAGCCAAGATTCCCCAGGGAACTATGGCTACACCTTC. It yields the protein CASSQDSPGNYGYTF.

This clonotype has only a few counts. The J gene is TRBJ1-1, the V gene TRBV5-1; possible D gene TRBD1, 6 bases. Germline V CDR1 and CDR2: SGHRS, YFSETQ. The CDR3 consists of 15 residues. V lost 0 bases to trimming and J lost 1 base, with 10 bases between them. The CDR3 bases are TGCGCCAGCAGCTTGGTTGCCAGGGGGAACACTGAAGCTTTCTTT. It specifies CASSLVARGNTEAFF.

This clonotype was counted a few times. J is TRBJ2-7 and V is TRBV29-1, with 7 bases lining up with TRBD2. This CDR3 comprises 15 residues. J lost 2 bases, V lost 0 bases, and 7 bases had no gene match. The germline V gene encodes CDR1 SQVTM and CDR2 ANQGSEA. The CDR3 DNA sequence: TGCAGCGTTGAAGACCGACTAGCCGGCCCCTACGAGCAGTACTTC. Protein product: CSVEDRLAGPYEQYF.

The chain combines TRBV4-3 with TRBJ1-1; no reliable D call. Trimming took off 1 base at V and 1 base at J, with 16 bases between the two ends. There are 17 residues in the CDR3. Germline CDR1 and CDR2: LGHNA and YSLEER. As DNA, the CDR3 is TGCGCCAGCAGCCAAGGTCGGGATCTCAATGAGAACACTGAAGCTTTCTTT. Translation gives CASSQGRDLNENTEAFF.

This chain joins TRBV7-6 and TRBJ2-5; D ambiguous. This CDR3 spans 14 amino acids. Germline V gene sequence: CDR1 SGHVS, CDR2 FNYEAQ. V lost 1 base, J lost 3 bases, and 9 bases lay in between. CDR3 amino acids: CASSLGHLEETQYF. The CDR3 DNA reads TGTGCCAGCAGCTTAGGACACTTAGAAGAGACCCAGTACTTC. Together with reference TRBV7-6 and TRBJ2-5, the CDR3 gives the full variable domain: GAGVSQSPRYKVTKRGQDVALRCDPISGHVSLYWYRQALGQGPEFLTYFNYEAQQDKSGLPNDRFSAERPEGSISTLTIQRTEQRDSAMYRCASSLGHLEETQYFGPGTRLLVL.

The chain has TRBV4-3 and TRBJ2-3, with D possibly called TRBD1 or TRBD2 (5 bases each). The germline V gene encodes CDR1 LGHNA and CDR2 YSLEER. V lost 1 base and J lost 2, with 10 bases in between. The CDR3 has 15 residues. The CDR3 loop is CASSQGGGLTDTQYF. CDR3 DNA sequence: TGCGCCAGCAGCCAAGGGGGCGGGCTCACAGATACGCAGTATTTT.

V and J are TRBV2 and TRBJ1-5; D ambiguous. The CDR3 has 12 residues. CDR1 and CDR2 (germline): SNHLY, FYNNEI. Trimming pared 6 bases from V and 4 bases from J, leaving 7 bases between. The CDR3 loop is CASRGINQPQHF. The CDR3 nucleotides read TGTGCCAGCAGGGGGATTAATCAGCCCCAGCATTTT. The full variable domain, in which reference TRBV2 and TRBJ1-5 provide the parts outside the CDR3, is EPEVTQTPSHQVTQMGQEVILRCVPISNHLYFYWYRQILGQKVEFLVSFYNNEISEKSEIFDDQFSVERPDGSNFTLKIRSTKLEDSAMYFCASRGINQPQHFGDGTRLSIL.